A selection of T cell receptor beta chains follows, all from one sample in a study of shared clonotypes between healthy human individuals. This table comes from immunoSEQ multiplex PCR, and its TCRdb copy is limited to in-frame clones, with some not included. The sample includes about 2.2 million clones, approximately 94% seen only once; the top ten take 1.5% to 2%. Sequenced sample: naive CD8+ T cells from PBMCs. The receptors were sampled from a man in his late teens or twenties in good health. Some clones in this sample may be carry-over from other donors' samples. Each CDR3 is given without its conserved first and last residue. A D gene is named only where the DNA matches it firmly. Expanded clones get a size class; other rows say once, few or many, or leave the size out.

CDR3aa,v_gene,d_gene,abundance,j_gene
ASSHRTGSSYNEQF,TRBV4-1,TRBD1,-,TRBJ2-1
ASSLVAGGSYNEQF,TRBV5-6,TRBD1,-,TRBJ2-1
ASSIQGVSYEQY,TRBV19,TRBD1,-,TRBJ2-7
ASSLSWQKSTGELF,TRBV7-9,-,-,TRBJ2-2
ASSEREREGMGDTQY,TRBV25-1,TRBD2,-,TRBJ2-3
ASSLGMGSYEQY,TRBV5-1,-,-,TRBJ2-7
ASSRLTSGSHNEQF,TRBV14,TRBD2,-,TRBJ2-1
ASSQDGAGGGQPQH,TRBV4-2,TRBD1,once,TRBJ1-5
ASALSGGLGETQY,TRBV28,TRBD2,-,TRBJ2-5
ASRVDRGSSYEQY,TRBV10-2,TRBD1,-,TRBJ2-7
ASSYHPEDEQY,TRBV6-6,-,once,TRBJ2-7
ASSLVGGPGELF,TRBV5-1,-,-,TRBJ2-2
AISESRTGRFTDTQY,TRBV10-3,TRBD1,once,TRBJ2-3
ATVTGESNTGELF,TRBV7-9,-,-,TRBJ2-2
ASSEGRDYEQY,TRBV11-2,-,-,TRBJ2-7
ASSLGGEIPTYNEQF,TRBV7-9,-,-,TRBJ2-1
ASSPTSGMHNEQF,TRBV27,TRBD2,-,TRBJ2-1
ASRWGIGTDTQY,TRBV27,-,once,TRBJ2-3
ASSQNRNTEAF,TRBV4-1,-,-,TRBJ1-1
ASGTGGVTEAF,TRBV27,TRBD1,-,TRBJ1-1
ASSSGQEDQY,TRBV6-5,TRBD1,-,TRBJ2-5
ASSMGPSGNTIY,TRBV19,-,-,TRBJ1-3
ASSLGTGSGNTIY,TRBV7-2,-,-,TRBJ1-3
ASSPSPGAYEQY,TRBV6-5,-,-,TRBJ2-7
ASSQEQTRVYEQY,TRBV4-1,-,-,TRBJ2-7
ASSPVGTTEAF,TRBV28,-,-,TRBJ1-1
ASSLDRGDGYT,TRBV27,TRBD1,-,TRBJ1-2
ASSPSTGTGNYGYT,TRBV18,-,-,TRBJ1-2
ASSLNPQRGKNLGEQY,TRBV7-6,-,-,TRBJ2-7
ASSPLEGSTGELF,TRBV7-9,-,-,TRBJ2-2
ASSDWQRGNTEAF,TRBV6-1,-,-,TRBJ1-1
ASSPLWDPDIPGEQY,TRBV11-2,-,-,TRBJ2-7
ASSGRSRRTGELF,TRBV11-2,-,-,TRBJ2-2
ASSSTGTGHMNTEAF,TRBV27,TRBD1,-,TRBJ1-1
ASSFGEGRNEQY,TRBV7-9,-,-,TRBJ2-7
ASSEVGQGGNTEAF,TRBV6-1,TRBD1,-,TRBJ1-1
SPKTLNEQF,TRBV20-1,-,-,TRBJ2-1
ASSPNRTSGHNEQF,TRBV11-2,TRBD2,-,TRBJ2-1
ASSFWTGELF,TRBV28,-,-,TRBJ2-2
ASSVGGTNSYNEQF,TRBV9,TRBD2,-,TRBJ2-1
ASREHGTSDEQF,TRBV25-1,TRBD2,-,TRBJ2-1
ASSYSIGGRGEQY,TRBV6-5,TRBD2,-,TRBJ2-7
ASSLLLSGELF,TRBV5-8,-,few,TRBJ2-2
ASSSLAGVFETGELF,TRBV27,TRBD2,-,TRBJ2-2
ATQGRTNTEAF,TRBV15,-,few,TRBJ1-1
ASRTPGAYEQY,TRBV19,-,-,TRBJ2-7
ASSLGDSPPRPLH,TRBV7-9,-,once,TRBJ1-6
AIRGLAGEQY,TRBV10-3,TRBD2,-,TRBJ2-7
ASRWYPNYGYT,TRBV6-1,-,-,TRBJ1-2
ASSSPGTGVGEAF,TRBV5-6,TRBD1,few,TRBJ1-1
ASSPSAGPTGYGYT,TRBV27,-,-,TRBJ1-2
ASSLGTSGYNEQF,TRBV28,TRBD2,-,TRBJ2-1
ASRTRTGKFEAF,TRBV27,TRBD1,once,TRBJ1-1
ASRLGGEGTGELF,TRBV19,-,-,TRBJ2-2
ASSERTAQRSNEQF,TRBV11-2,-,-,TRBJ2-1
ASSSGALEPQH,TRBV7-9,-,-,TRBJ1-5
ASSEMGGDTGELF,TRBV10-1,-,-,TRBJ2-2